This TCR beta chain appears in the sequencing data of a study of T cells in Graves' hyperthyroidism and ophthalmopathy. About the research overall: Peripheral blood was collected at initial diagnosis, before any treatment.

From RNA transcripts, TCR beta CDR3 regions were amplified. The HTBI primer set served for first-round RT-PCR of the TCR CDR3. TCRdb redid the calling of the multiplex PCR reads with MiXCR, one entry per CDR3 protein. In the table there are approximately 620,000 distinct CDR3 sequences, more than 15% of which are singletons. Study-level results: Within blood appeared most thyroid clonotypes that had expanded above 0.001.

This clonotype has more than one count but fewer than ten. Antigen specificity is unknown. Ophthalmopathy cases met thresholds of Clinical Activity Score at least 3, NOSPECS grade at least 4 and duration under 3 months. Used for diagnoses were clinical symptoms, serum thyroxine and TRAb, thyroid ultrasound and orbital computed tomography. V was trimmed by 8 bases and J by 1 base, leaving 14 bases between them. Germline CDR1 DFQATT, CDR2 SNEGSKA (reference sequence). The CDR3 extends over 13 amino acids. The chain carries TRBV20-1 and TRBJ2-5; D call uncertain. The sequenced sample consisted of blood. This sequence was found in a woman in her 40s with Graves' ophthalmopathy. CDR3 nucleotides: TGCAGTCCTGTGATCGGAGTCCAAGAGACCCAGTACTTC. Translation gives CSPVIGVQETQYF.